The following is a T cell receptor beta chain sequence with its context. Antigen unknown. Quantitative 5'-RACE with molecular barcodes produced the TCR beta libraries. TCRdb passed the 5' RACE reads through MiXCR, listing each CDR3 protein once. The profile shows some 840,000 distinct CDR3 sequences, roughly 10% of them singletons. This specimen comes from a study of CD8 T cells in ankylosing spondylitis. Study outcomes and limitations: According to the report, clones linked to the disease were significantly enriched in matched synovial fluid samples taken from ankylosing spondylitis patients. There was a TCR beta motif, made of 7 or 8 highly homologous variants, that appeared characteristic of ankylosing spondylitis blood. The authors found the disease-linked clones to be CD8+ and relatively rare in peripheral blood. Prior work had noted some motif variants in reactive arthritis blood and synovial fluid.

The CDR3 extends over 14 amino acids. V was pared by 6 bases and J by 5 bases, with 16 bases between. The germline V gene has CDR1 DFQATT and CDR2 SNEGSKA (reference sequence). The chain carries TRBV20-1 and TRBJ2-2; possibly TRBD2 for D (6 bases). The TCR originated in a male donor with ankylosing spondylitis. Sequenced sample: blood, either unsorted or a sorted T cell fraction (not recorded which). This CDR3 is CSADYGGGTGELFF. The DNA for the CDR3 is TGCAGTGCGGACTACGGCGGCGGGACCGGGGAGCTGTTTTTT.